Reported below is one TCR beta chain. Its antigen is not identified. Time point described: week 5, during vaccination. The investigators gave 300 ug of mutant IDH1 20-mer peptide in each vaccine dose, together with topical imiquimod. Here immunoSEQ multiplex PCR was the method, and the copy in TCRdb shows in-frame clones only, minus some. The table has approximately 80,000 clones, roughly 90% seen once. This specimen belongs to a study of a mutant IDH1 vaccine in newly diagnosed glioma. Background on the study: Patients had eight vaccinations, in weeks 1, 3, 5, 7, 11, 15, 19 and 23. The initiation of vaccination occurred 4-6 weeks after radiotherapy alone, or with temozolomide cycles. Most had both radiotherapy and temozolomide beforehand; others had only one.

General study findings and limits: Whatever changes occurred in top peripheral T cell clonotypes seemed unrelated to pseudoprogression.

The TCR originated in a woman aged 50 to 65 with glioma. This specimen was PBMCs, taken from a glioma patient whose treatment included an IDH1 peptide vaccine.

CDR3 residues: CASSYLEGARNTIYF. The CDR3 nucleotides are TGTGCCAGCAGTTATTTGGAGGGGGCCAGAAACACCATATATTTT. The chain recombines TRBV28 with TRBJ1-3; 7 positions agree with TRBD1. Germline V gene lookup returns CDR1 MDHEN and CDR2 SYDVKM. CDR3 size: 15 residues. After removal of 4 bases from V and 5 bases from J, the junction contained 8 bases not matched to a gene. Combining the CDR3 with reference TRBV28 and TRBJ1-3 gives the whole variable domain DVKVTQSSRYLVKRTGEKVFLECVQDMDHENMFWYRQDPGLGLRLIYFSYDVKMKEKGDIPEGYSVSREKKERFSLILESASTNQTSMYLCASSYLEGARNTIYFGEGSWLTVV.